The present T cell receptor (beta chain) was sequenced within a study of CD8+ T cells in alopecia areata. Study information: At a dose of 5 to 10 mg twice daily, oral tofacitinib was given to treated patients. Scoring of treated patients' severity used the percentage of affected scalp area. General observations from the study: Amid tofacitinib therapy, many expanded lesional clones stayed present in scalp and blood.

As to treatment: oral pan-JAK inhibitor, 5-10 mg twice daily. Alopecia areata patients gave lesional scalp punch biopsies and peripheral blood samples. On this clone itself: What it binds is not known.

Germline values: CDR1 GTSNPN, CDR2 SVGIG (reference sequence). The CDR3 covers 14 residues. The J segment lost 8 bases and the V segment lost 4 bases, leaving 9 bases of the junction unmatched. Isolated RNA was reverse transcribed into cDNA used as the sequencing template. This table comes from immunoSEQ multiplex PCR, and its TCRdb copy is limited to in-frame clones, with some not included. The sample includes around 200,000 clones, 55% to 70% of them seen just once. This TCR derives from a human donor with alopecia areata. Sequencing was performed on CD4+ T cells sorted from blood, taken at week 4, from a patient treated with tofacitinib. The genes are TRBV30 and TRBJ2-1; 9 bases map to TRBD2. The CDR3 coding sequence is TGTGCCTGGAATCGAGGCGGGGGGGCTGATGAGCAGTTCTTC. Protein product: CAWNRGGGADEQFF. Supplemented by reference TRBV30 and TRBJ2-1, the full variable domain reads SQTIHQWPATLVQPVGSPLSLECTVEGTSNPNLYWYRQAAGRGLQLLFYSVGIGQISSEVPQNLSASRPQDRQFILSSKKLLLSDSGFYLCAWNRGGGADEQFFGPGTRLTVL.